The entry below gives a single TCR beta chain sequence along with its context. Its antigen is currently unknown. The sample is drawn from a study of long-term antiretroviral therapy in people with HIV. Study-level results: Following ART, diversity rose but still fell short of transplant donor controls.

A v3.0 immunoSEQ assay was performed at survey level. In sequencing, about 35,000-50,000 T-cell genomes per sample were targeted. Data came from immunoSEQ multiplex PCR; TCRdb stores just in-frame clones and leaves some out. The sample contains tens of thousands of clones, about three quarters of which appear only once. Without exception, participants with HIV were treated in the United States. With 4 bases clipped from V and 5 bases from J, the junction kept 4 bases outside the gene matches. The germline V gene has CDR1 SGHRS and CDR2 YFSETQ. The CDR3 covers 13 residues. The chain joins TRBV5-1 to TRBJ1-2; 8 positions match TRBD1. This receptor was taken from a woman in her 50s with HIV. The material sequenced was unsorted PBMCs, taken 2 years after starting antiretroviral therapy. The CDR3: CASSQTGVYGYTF. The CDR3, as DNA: TGCGCCAGCAGCCAGACAGGGGTGTATGGCTACACCTTC.